The rows below give T cell receptor beta chains drawn from one sample of a study of neurological immune-mediated disorders. TCRdb reprocessed the 5' RACE reads with MiXCR, giving one entry per CDR3 protein. The table has around 50,000 distinct CDR3 sequences, roughly a quarter seen once. Sequenced sample: PBMCs. These receptors came from a woman in her 70s in good health. Both conserved end residues are part of each CDR3. The order of the fields is V gene, D gene, clone size, J gene, CDR3 DNA, CDR3 protein. D genes are given only for firm matches. Size tells how often a clone was seen (once, few, many) or the class of an expanded clone, and some rows leave it out.

TRBV6-1	-	-	TRBJ2-3	TGTGCCAGCAGTGCCCGAGACTACCCCACAGATACGCAGTATTTT	CASSARDYPTDTQYF
TRBV29-1	-	many	TRBJ1-4	TGCAGCGCCAGGTCTAATGAAAAACTGTTTTTT	CSARSNEKLFF
TRBV11-3	TRBD2	many	TRBJ2-5	TGTGCCAGCAGCCATGGACTAGCGGGAGTTGAGACCCAGTACTTC	CASSHGLAGVETQYF
TRBV5-1	-	many	TRBJ1-1	TGCGCCAGCAGCCGAAGCCCGGGGACGGTGAACACTGAAGCTTTCTTT	CASSRSPGTVNTEAFF
TRBV7-9	-	few	TRBJ2-3	TGTGCCAGCAGCTTTAATCTCTGGGGAGGCGGGGACACAGATACGCAGTATTTT	CASSFNLWGGGDTDTQYF
TRBV29-1	-	-	TRBJ2-3	TGCAGCATCTCCGGATCAGGCACAGATACGCAGTATTTT	CSISGSGTDTQYF
TRBV9	-	-	TRBJ2-1	TGTGCCAGCAGCGTAGGTGTCAGGGGGGTCTCCTACAATGAGCAGTTCTTC	CASSVGVRGVSYNEQFF
TRBV20-1	TRBD2	many	TRBJ2-1	TGCAGTGCTAGGAGCGGGACTCTTGATGAGCAGTTCTTC	CSARSGTLDEQFF
TRBV2	-	many	TRBJ2-2	TGTGCCAGCAGGAAGAACACCGGGGAGCTGTTTTTT	CASRKNTGELFF
TRBV7-3	-	once	TRBJ2-3	TGTGCCAGCAGCCCTGGGGTAGGCACAGATACGCAGTATTTT	CASSPGVGTDTQYF
TRBV27	-	-	TRBJ1-1	TGTGCCAGCACCCGGAGGCAGGGATGGATGAACACTGAAGCTTTCTTT	CASTRRQGWMNTEAFF
TRBV5-1	-	many	TRBJ2-1	TGCGCCAGCAGCTTGGTGTCGGCACGCGATGAGCAGTTCTTC	CASSLVSARDEQFF
TRBV24-1	-	-	TRBJ2-5	TGTGCCACCAGTGCCAACACGGGGGAAGAGACCCAGTACTTC	CATSANTGEETQYF
TRBV7-2	TRBD1	many	TRBJ2-7	TGTGCCAGCAGCTTGGGACAGGCGCCGAGTAAGCAGTACTTC	CASSLGQAPSKQYF
TRBV7-2	-	few	TRBJ1-1	TGTGCCAGCAGCTGGCAGGGTGGCACTGAAGCTTTCTTT	CASSWQGGTEAFF
TRBV5-1	TRBD1	many	TRBJ1-6	TGCGCCAGCAGCTTGACAGGGGATTCACCCCTCCACTTT	CASSLTGDSPLHF
TRBV9	-	many	TRBJ2-5	TGTGCCAGCAGCGTAGCTAGTGGGGAGAACGGCCAGTACTTC	CASSVASGENGQYF
TRBV29-1	-	many	TRBJ2-3	TGCAGCGTTGATTTGGCGGGGACAGATACGCAGTATTTT	CSVDLAGTDTQYF
TRBV20-1	-	many	TRBJ2-3	TGCAGTGCTAGAACCACGGTTACGCAGTATTTT	CSARTTVTQYF
TRBV25-1	TRBD1	many	TRBJ2-7	TGTGCCAGCAGTGGTCCGGGACAGGCCTCCTACGAGCAGTACTTC	CASSGPGQASYEQYF
TRBV24-1	TRBD1	few	TRBJ2-7	TGTGCCACCAGTGATTCCGGGACAGAGGAGCAGTACTTC	CATSDSGTEEQYF
TRBV10-3	TRBD2	many	TRBJ2-7	TGTGCCATCAGAGGGACTAGCAACGAGCAGTACTTC	CAIRGTSNEQYF
TRBV27	-	many	TRBJ2-7	TGTGCCAGCAGTTTATCGGGGACAATTTCGTTCTACGAGCAGTACTTC	CASSLSGTISFYEQYF
TRBV4-3	TRBD2	many	TRBJ2-6	TGCGCCAGCAGCCTACAAGCGGGATCTGGGGCCAACGTCCTGACTTTC	CASSLQAGSGANVLTF
TRBV12-3/TRBV12-4	-	few	TRBJ2-2	TGTGCCAGCAGTTTGTTCACCAGATCCGGGGAGCTGTTTTTT	CASSLFTRSGELFF